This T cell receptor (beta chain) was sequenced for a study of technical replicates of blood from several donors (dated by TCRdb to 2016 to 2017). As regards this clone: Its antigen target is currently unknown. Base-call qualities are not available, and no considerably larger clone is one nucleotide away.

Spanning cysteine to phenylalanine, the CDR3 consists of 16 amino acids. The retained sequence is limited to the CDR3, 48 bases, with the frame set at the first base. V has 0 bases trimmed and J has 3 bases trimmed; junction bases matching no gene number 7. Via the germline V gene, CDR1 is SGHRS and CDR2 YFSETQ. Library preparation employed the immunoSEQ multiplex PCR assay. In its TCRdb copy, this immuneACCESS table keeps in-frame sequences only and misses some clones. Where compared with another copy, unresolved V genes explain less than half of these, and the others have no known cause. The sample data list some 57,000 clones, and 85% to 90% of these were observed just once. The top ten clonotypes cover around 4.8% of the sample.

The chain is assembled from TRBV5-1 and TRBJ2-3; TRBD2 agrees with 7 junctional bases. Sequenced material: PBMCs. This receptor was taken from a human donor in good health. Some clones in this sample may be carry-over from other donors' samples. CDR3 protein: CASSLGRTRSTDTQYF. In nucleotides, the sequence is TGCGCCAGCAGCTTGGGTAGGACTAGAAGTACAGATACGCAGTATTTT.